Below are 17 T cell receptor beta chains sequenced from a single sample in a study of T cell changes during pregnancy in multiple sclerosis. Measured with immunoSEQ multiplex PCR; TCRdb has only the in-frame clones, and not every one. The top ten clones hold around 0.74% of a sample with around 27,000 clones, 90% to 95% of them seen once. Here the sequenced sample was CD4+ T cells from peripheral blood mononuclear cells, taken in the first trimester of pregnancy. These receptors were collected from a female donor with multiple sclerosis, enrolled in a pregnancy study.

The CDR3 here is CASSPLRNSYEQYF. CDR3 bases: TGTGCCAGCAGCCCCTTGCGGAACTCCTACGAGCAGTACTTC. The rearrangement joins TRBV9 to TRBJ2-5, with D hard to call. The J call may be in error: the DNA end matches TRBJ2-7 better. Germline values: CDR1 SGDLS, CDR2 YYNGEE. The CDR3 has 14 amino acids.

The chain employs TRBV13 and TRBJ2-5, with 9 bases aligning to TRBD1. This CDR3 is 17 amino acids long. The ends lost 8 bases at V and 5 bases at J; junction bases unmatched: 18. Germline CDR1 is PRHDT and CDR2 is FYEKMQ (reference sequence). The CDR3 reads CASGSRGQGNFRETQYF. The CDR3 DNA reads TGTGCCAGCGGCTCTAGGGGACAGGGTAATTTTCGGGAGACCCAGTACTTC.

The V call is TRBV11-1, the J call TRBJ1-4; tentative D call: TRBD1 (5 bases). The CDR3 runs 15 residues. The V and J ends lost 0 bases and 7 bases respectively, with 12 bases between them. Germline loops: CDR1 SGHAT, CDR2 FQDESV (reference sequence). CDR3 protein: CASSLAGPGGEKLFF. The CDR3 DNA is TGTGCCAGCAGCTTAGCCGGACCCGGGGGTGAAAAACTGTTTTTT.

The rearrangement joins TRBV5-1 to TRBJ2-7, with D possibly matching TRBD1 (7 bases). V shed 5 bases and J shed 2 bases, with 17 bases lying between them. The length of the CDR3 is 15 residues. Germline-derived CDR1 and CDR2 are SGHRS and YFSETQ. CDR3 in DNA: TGCGCCAGCAGTCGCGGGACAGCGGTAACCTACGAGCAGTACTTC. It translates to CASSRGTAVTYEQYF.

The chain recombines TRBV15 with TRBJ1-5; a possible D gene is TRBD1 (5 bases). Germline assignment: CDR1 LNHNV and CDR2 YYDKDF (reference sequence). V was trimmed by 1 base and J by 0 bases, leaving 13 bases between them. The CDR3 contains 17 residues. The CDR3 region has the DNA TGTGCCACCAGCAGAGGAATTGGGGGGAGTAGCAATCAGCCCCAGCATTTT. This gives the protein CATSRGIGGSSNQPQHF.

Here the CDR3 reads CASSQTGRPSGNTIYF. The CDR3 DNA sequence: TGCGCCAGCAGCCAGACAGGCCGACCCTCTGGAAACACCATATATTTT. The chain is built from TRBV4-1 and TRBJ1-3; D is possibly TRBD1 (6 bases). Germline V lookup: CDR1 MGHRA, CDR2 YSYEKL. Trimming removed 3 bases from V and 0 bases from J, with 12 bases in between. This CDR3 spans 16 amino acids.

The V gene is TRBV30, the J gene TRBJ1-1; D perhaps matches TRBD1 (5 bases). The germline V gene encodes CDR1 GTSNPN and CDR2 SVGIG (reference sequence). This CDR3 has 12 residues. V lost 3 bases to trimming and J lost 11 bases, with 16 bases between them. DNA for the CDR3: TGTGCCTGGAGGGTGGGGGGGTTGGGCGCTTTCTTT. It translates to CAWRVGGLGAFF. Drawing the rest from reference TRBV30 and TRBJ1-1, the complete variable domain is SQTIHQWPATLVQPVGSPLSLECTVEGTSNPNLYWYRQAAGRGLQLLFYSVGIGQISSEVPQNLSASRPQDRQFILSSKKLLLSDSGFYLCAWRVGGLGAFFGQGTRLTVV.

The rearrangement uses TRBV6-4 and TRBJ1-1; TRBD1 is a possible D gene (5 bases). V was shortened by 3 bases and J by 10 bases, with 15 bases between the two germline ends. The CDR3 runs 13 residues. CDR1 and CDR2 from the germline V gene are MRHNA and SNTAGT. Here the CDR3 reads CASSEGAGGRAFF. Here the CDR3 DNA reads TGTGCCAGCAGTGAAGGGGCAGGCGGCCGAGCTTTCTTT.

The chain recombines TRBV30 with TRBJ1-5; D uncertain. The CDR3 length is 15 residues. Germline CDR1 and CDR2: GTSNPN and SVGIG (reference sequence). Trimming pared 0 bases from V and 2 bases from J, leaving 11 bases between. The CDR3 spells CAWSVSARGNQPQHF. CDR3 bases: TGTGCCTGGAGTGTAAGCGCACGGGGCAATCAGCCCCAGCATTTT.

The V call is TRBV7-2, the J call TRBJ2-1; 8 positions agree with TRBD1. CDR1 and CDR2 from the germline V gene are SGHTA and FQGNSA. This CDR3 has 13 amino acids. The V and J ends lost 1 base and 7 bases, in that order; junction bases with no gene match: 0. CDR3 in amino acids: CASSLGTGNEQFF. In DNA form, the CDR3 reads TGTGCCAGCAGCTTAGGGACAGGGAATGAGCAGTTCTTC. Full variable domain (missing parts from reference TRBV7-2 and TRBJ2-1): GAGVSQSPSNKVTEKGKDVELRCDPISGHTALYWYRQSLGQGLEFLIYFQGNSAPDKSGLPSDRFSAERTGGSVSTLTIQRTQQEDSAVYLCASSLGTGNEQFFGPGTRLTVL.

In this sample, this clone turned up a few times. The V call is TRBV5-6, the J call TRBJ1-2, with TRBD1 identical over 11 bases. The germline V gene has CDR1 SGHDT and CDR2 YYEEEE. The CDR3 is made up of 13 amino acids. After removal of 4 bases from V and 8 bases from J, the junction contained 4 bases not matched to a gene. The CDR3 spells CASSPRTGGGYTF. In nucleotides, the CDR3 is TGTGCCAGCAGCCCTAGGACAGGGGGCGGCTACACCTTC.

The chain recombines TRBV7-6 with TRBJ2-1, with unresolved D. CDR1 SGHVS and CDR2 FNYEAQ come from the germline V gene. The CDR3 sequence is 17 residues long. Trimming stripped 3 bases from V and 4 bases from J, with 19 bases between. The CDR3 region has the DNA TGTGCCAGCAGCTTGTCCAGGCCCCAACTCGATTACAATGAGCAGTTCTTC. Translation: CASSLSRPQLDYNEQFF.

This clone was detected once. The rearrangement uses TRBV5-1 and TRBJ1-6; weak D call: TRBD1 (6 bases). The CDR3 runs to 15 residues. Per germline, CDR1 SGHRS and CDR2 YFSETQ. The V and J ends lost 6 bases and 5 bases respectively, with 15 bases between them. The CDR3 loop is CASTLTTGDNSPLHF. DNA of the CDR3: TGCGCCAGCACCTTAACGACAGGTGATAATTCACCCCTCCACTTT.

The CDR3 DNA reads TGTGCCAGCAGCGCCGGGGGGGGAAAGGGTGAAAAACTGTTTTTT. It translates to CASSAGGGKGEKLFF. The chain combines TRBV9 with TRBJ1-4; D is perhaps TRBD1 (5 bases). The V gene lost 3 bases and the J gene lost 7 bases, with 16 bases spanning the gap. The V gene's germline CDR1 is SGDLS and CDR2 YYNGEE. This CDR3 contains 15 residues.

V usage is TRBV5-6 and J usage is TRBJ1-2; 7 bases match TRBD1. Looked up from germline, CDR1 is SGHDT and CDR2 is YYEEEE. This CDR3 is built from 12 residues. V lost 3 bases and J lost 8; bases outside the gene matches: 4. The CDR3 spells CASSWDSRGYTF. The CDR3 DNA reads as TGTGCCAGCAGCTGGGACAGCAGGGGCTACACCTTC.

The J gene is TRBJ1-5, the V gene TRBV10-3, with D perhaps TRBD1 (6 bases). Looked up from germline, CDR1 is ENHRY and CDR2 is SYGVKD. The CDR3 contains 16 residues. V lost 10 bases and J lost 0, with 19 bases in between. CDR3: CATGFPDSYSNQPQHF. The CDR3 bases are TGTGCCACAGGATTCCCGGACAGTTATAGCAATCAGCCCCAGCATTTT.

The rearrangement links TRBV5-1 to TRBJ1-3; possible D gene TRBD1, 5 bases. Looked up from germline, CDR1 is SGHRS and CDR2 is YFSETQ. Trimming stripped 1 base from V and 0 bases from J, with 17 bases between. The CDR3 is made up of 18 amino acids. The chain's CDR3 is CASSLTGGGYFSGNTIYF. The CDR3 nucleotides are TGCGCCAGCAGCTTGACAGGCGGTGGCTACTTCTCTGGAAACACCATATATTTT.